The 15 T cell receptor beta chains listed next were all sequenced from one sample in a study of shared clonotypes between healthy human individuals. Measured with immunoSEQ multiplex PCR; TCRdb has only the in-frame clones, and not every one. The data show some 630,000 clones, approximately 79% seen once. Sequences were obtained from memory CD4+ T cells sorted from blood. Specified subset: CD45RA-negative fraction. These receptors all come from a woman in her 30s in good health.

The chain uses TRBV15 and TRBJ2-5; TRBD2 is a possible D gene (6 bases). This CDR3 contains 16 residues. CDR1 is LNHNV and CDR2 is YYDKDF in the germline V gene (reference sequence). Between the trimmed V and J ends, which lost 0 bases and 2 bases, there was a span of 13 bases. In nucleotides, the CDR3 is TGTGCCACCAGCAGAGACCCGGGACTCTCTCAAGAGACCCAGTACTTC. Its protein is CATSRDPGLSQETQYF. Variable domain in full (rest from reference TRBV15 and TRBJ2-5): DAMVIQNPRYQVTQFGKPVTLSCSQTLNHNVMYWYQQKSSQAPKLLFHYYDKDFNNEADTPDNFQSRRPNTSFCFLDIRSPGLGDTAMYLCATSRDPGLSQETQYFGPGTRLLVL.

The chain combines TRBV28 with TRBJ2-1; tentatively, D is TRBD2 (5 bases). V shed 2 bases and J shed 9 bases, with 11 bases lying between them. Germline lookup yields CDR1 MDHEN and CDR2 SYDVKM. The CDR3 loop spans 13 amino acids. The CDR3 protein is CASSLTSVGEQFF. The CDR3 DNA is TGTGCCAGCAGTTTAACTAGTGTCGGTGAGCAGTTCTTC. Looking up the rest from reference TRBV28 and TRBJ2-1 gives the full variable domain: DVKVTQSSRYLVKRTGEKVFLECVQDMDHENMFWYRQDPGLGLRLIYFSYDVKMKEKGDIPEGYSVSREKKERFSLILESASTNQTSMYLCASSLTSVGEQFFGPGTRLTVL.

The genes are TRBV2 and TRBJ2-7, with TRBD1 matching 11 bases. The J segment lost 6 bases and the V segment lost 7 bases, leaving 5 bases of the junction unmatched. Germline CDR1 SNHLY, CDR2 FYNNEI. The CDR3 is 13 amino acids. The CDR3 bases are TGTGCCAGCATTCTGGGACAGGGGGGCGAGCAGTACTTC. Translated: CASILGQGGEQYF. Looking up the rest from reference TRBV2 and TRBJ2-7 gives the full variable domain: EPEVTQTPSHQVTQMGQEVILRCVPISNHLYFYWYRQILGQKVEFLVSFYNNEISEKSEIFDDQFSVERPDGSNFTLKIRSTKLEDSAMYFCASILGQGGEQYFGPGTRLTVT.

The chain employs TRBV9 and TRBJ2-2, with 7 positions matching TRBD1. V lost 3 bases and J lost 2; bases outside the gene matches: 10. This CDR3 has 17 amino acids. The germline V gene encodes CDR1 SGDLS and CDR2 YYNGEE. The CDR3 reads CASSALVEGANTGELFF. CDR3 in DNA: TGTGCCAGCAGCGCCCTGGTAGAGGGGGCTAACACCGGGGAGCTGTTTTTT.

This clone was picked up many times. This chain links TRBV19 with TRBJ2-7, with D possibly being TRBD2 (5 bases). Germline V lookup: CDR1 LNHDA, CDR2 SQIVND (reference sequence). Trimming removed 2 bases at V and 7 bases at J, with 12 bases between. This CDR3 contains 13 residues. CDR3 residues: CASSISGRGEQYF. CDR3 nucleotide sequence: TGTGCCAGTAGTATAAGCGGCAGAGGGGAGCAGTACTTC.

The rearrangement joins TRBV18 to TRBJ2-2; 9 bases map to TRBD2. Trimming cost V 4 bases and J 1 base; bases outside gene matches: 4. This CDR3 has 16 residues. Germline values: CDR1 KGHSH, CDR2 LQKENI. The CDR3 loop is CASSLASGVNTGELFF. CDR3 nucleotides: TGTGCCAGCTCACTGGCTAGCGGGGTGAACACCGGGGAGCTGTTTTTT.

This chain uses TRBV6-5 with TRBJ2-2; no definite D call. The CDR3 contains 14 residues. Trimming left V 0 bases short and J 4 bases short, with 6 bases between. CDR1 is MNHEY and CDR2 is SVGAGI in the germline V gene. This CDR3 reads CASSYSSVTGELFF. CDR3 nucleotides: TGTGCCAGCAGTTACTCGAGTGTCACCGGGGAGCTGTTTTTT.

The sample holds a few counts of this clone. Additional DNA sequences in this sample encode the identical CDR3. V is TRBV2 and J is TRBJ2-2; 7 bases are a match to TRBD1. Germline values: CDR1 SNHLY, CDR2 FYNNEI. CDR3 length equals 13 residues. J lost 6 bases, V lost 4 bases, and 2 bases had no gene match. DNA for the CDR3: TGTGCCAGCAGTGGAACAGGGGCCGGGGAGCTGTTTTTT. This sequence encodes CASSGTGAGELFF.

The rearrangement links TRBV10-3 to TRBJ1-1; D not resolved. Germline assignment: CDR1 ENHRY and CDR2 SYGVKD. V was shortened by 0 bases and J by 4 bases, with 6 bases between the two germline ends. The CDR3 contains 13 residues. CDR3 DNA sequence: TGTGCCATCAGTGAGTCTTTGAGCACTGAAGCTTTCTTT. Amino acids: CAISESLSTEAFF.

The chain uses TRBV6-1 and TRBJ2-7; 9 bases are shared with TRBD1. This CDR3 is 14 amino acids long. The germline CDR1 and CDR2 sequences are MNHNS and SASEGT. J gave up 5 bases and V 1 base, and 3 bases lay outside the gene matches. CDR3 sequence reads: CASSEGDRAHEQYF. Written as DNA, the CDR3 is TGTGCCAGCAGTGAAGGGGACAGGGCTCACGAGCAGTACTTC.

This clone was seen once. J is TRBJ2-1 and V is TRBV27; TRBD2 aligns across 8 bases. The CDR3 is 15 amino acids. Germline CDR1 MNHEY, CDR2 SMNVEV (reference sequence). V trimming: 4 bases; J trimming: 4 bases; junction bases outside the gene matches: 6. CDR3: CASSSPSGRYNEQFF. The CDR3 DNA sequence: TGTGCCAGCAGTTCGCCCAGCGGGAGATACAATGAGCAGTTCTTC.

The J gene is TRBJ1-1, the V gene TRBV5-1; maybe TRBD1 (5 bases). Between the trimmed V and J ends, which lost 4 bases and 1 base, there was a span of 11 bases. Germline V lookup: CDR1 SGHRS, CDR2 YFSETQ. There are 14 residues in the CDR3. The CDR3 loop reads CASSTTAGNTEAFF. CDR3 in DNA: TGCGCCAGCAGCACGACAGCGGGGAACACTGAAGCTTTCTTT.

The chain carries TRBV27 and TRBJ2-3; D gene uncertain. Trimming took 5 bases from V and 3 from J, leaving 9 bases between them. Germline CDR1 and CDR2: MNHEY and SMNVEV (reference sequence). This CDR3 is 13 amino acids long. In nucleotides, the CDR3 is TGTGCCAGCAGTGACCAGCAAACAGATACGCAGTATTTT. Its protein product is CASSDQQTDTQYF.

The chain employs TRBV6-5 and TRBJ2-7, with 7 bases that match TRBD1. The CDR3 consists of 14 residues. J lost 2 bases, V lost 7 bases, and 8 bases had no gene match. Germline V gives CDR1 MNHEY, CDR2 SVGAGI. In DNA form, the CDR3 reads TGTGCCAGCATGGCCCACAGGGGAGCCTACGAGCAGTACTTC. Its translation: CASMAHRGAYEQYF.

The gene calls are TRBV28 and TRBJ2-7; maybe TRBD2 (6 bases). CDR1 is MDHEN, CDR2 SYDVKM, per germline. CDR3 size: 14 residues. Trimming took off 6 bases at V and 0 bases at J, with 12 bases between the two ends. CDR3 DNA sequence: TGTGCCAGCAGGATGGCGGGAAACTCCTACGAGCAGTACTTC. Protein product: CASRMAGNSYEQYF.